The clone carrying this T cell receptor (beta chain) has a handful of counts. These data belong to a study of T-cell reconstitution after alpha-beta-depleted transplantation in children. A library of TCRbeta sequences, prepared with unique molecular identifiers, was generated. MiXCR was run by TCRdb on the PCR reads, yielding one entry per CDR3 protein. The sample has roughly 500,000 distinct CDR3 sequences, approximately 30% seen once. Sequenced here: PBMCs from the stem cell graft donor, sampled from the stem cell graft. This clonotype originated in a human donor who donated a stem cell graft to a child with aplastic anemia.

The CDR3 loop is CASSTRTEAKNIQYF. In DNA, the CDR3 is TGTGCCAGCAGCACGAGAACAGAAGCCAAAAACATTCAGTACTTC. The chain couples TRBV7-2 to TRBJ2-4; D is ambiguous. V was shortened by 5 bases and J by 0 bases, with 11 bases between the two germline ends. There are 15 residues in the CDR3. In germline, CDR1 is SGHTA, CDR2 FQGNSA.